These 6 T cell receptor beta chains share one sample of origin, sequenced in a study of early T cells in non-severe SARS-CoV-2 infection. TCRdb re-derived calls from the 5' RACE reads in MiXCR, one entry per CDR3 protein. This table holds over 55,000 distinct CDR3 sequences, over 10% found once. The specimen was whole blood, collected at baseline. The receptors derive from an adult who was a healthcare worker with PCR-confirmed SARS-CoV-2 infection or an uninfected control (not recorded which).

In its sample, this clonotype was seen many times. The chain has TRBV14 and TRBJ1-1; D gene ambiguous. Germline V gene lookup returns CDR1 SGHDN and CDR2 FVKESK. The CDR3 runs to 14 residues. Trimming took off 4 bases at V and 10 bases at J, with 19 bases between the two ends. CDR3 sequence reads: CASSPLASGVGAFF. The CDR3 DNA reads TGTGCCAGCAGCCCCCTCGCTTCTGGTGTTGGAGCTTTCTTT.

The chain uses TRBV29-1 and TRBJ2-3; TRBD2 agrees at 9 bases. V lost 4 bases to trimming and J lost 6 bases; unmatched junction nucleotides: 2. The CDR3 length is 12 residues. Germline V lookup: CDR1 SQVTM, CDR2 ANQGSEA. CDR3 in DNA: TGCAGCGTTGTTACTAGCGGGGATACGCAGTATTTT. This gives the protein CSVVTSGDTQYF.

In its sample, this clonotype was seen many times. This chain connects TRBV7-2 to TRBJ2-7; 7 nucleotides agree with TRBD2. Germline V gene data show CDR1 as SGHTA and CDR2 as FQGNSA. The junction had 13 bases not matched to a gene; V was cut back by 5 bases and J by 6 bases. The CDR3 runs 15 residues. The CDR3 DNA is TGTGCCAGCAGCCCGATGGGGCGGTCGGGGGGCGAGCAGTACTTC. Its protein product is CASSPMGRSGGEQYF. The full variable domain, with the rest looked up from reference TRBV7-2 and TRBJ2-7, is GAGVSQSPSNKVTEKGKDVELRCDPISGHTALYWYRQSLGQGLEFLIYFQGNSAPDKSGLPSDRFSAERTGGSVSTLTIQRTQQEDSAVYLCASSPMGRSGGEQYFGPGTRLTVT.

The CDR3 coding sequence is TGCGCCAGCAGCCAAAACCGGAGGGATGGCTACACCTTC. This sequence encodes CASSQNRRDGYTF. The V and J genes are TRBV4-1 and TRBJ1-2, with unresolved D. The CDR3 is 13 residues long. The V and J ends lost 2 bases and 6 bases respectively, with 10 bases between them. The germline V gene encodes CDR1 MGHRA and CDR2 YSYEKL.

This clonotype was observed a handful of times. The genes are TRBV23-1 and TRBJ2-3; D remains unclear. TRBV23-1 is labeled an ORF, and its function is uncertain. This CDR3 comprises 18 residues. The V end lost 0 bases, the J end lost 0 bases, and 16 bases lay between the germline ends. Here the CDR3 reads CASSQSTSQPRSTDTQYF. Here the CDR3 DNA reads TGCGCCAGCAGTCAATCAACGTCGCAGCCCCGCAGCACAGATACGCAGTATTTT.

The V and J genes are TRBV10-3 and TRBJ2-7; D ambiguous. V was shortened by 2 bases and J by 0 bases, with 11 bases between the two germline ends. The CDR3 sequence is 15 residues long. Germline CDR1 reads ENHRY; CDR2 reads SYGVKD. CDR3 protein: CAISEPTLNSYEQYF. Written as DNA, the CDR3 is TGTGCCATCAGTGAGCCGACCTTAAACTCCTACGAGCAGTACTTC.